The TCR beta chain described here comes from a study of T cells in localized non-small cell lung cancer. As to this clone: Its target is not known.

This CDR3 region has 13 residues. Germline V CDR1 and CDR2: SGDLS, YYNGEE. V was trimmed by 6 bases and J by 6 bases, leaving 12 bases between them. Overall study results and limits: Higher blood T cell density tracked longer overall survival. The appearance of a median approximately 57 of the top 100 tumor clones was seen in adjacent lung.

The table came from immunoSEQ multiplex PCR; TCRdb's copy has only in-frame clones and leaves some out. Of several thousand clones in the sample, around 90% were seen once. The TCR was taken from a woman between 35 and 75 years old with stage I squamous cell lung carcinoma. The chain carries TRBV9 and TRBJ2-2; possibly TRBD2 for D (5 bases). The material sequenced was peripheral blood, taken before any cancer treatment. In nucleotides, the CDR3 is TGTGCCAGCACCCTTCGGGGTTCCGGGGAGCTGTTTTTT. Residues: CASTLRGSGELFF.